Below, 29 T cell receptor delta chains from the same sample are listed, as sequenced in a study of gamma-delta chains in newborns, infants, children. TCRdb reapplied CATT to the reads. The profile covers about 1,400 delta-chain clones, with about 8% appearing a single time and about 23% taken by the ten largest. The sequenced material came from blood. The receptors originated from a child who was a newborn, infant or young child, either healthy, febrile or measles-vaccinated (not recorded which).

This clone showed up just a few times. For the CDR3, the DNA is TGTGCCTGTGACACTGCTACTGGGGTATACTGGGACACCCGACAGATGTTTTTC. This sequence encodes CACDTATGVYWDTRQMFF. The rearrangement uses TRDV2 and TRDJ3, with TRDD3 matching over 7 bases. Germline CDR1 GEAIGNYY, CDR2 EKD. The CDR3 covers 18 residues. The J segment lost 3 bases and the V segment lost 1 base, leaving 8 bases of the junction unmatched.

This clone was seen a few times. It differs at one base from a far larger clone, so likely a read error. This chain links TRDV2 with TRDJ1, with D maybe TRDD3 (6 bases). This CDR3 has 15 residues. Germline V CDR1 and CDR2: GEAIGNYY, EKD. The CDR3 region is CACDNGYLYTDELIF. CDR3 DNA: TGTGCCTGTGACAACGGATACTTGTACACCGATGAACTCATCTTT.

This clone was seen a few times. For this DNA, TCRdb reports the protein of a much larger clone, which diverges at residue 6, most likely from a read error; the protein presented here is translated directly from the DNA. V and J are TRDV3 and TRDJ1; no firm D call. Germline-derived CDR1 and CDR2 are TVYSNPD and GDNSRS (reference sequence). The CDR3 is made up of 14 amino acids. Trimming took 2 bases from V and 0 from J, leaving 13 bases between them. The CDR3 here is CAFSWRSYTDKLIF. In nucleotides, the CDR3 is TGTGCCTTTTCCTGGAGGAGCTACACCGATAAACTCATCTTT.

A note on this clone: TCRdb has a much larger clone's protein, which differs at residue 11 from the translation of this DNA, likely because of a read error; what is shown is the protein translated from the DNA. The CDR3 here is CACDCRWGIRVDKLIF. The DNA of the CDR3 is TGTGCCTGTGACTGCCGCTGGGGGATACGAGTCGATAAACTCATCTTT. The chain carries TRDV2 and TRDJ1, with TRDD3 matching 12 bases. Trimming cost V 3 bases and J 4 bases; bases outside gene matches: 8. The germline gives CDR1 GEAIGNYY, CDR2 EKD. The CDR3 runs 16 residues.

Notes on this clone: A read error is likely here: a far larger clone is one base away. In the same sample, other DNA sequences code for this CDR3. This chain links TRDV2 with TRDJ3; tentatively, D is TRDD3 (5 bases). Germline V gives CDR1 GEAIGNYY, CDR2 EKD. The CDR3 runs to 17 residues. The chain's CDR3 is CACDTLGDSWDTRQMFF. The CDR3 DNA sequence: TGCGCCTGTGACACCCTGGGCGACTCCTGGGACACCCGACAGATGTTTTTC.

This clone is hyperexpanded within its sample. Other DNA sequences in this specimen translate into the identical CDR3. This chain joins TRDV2 and TRDJ3; tentative D call: TRDD3 (5 bases). Germline loops: CDR1 GEAIGNYY, CDR2 EKD. Trimming removed 0 bases from V and 0 bases from J, with 8 bases in between. The CDR3 spans 17 residues. The CDR3 sequence is CACDTLGDSWDTRQMFF. The CDR3 DNA sequence: TGTGCCTGTGACACCCTGGGCGACTCCTGGGACACCCGACAGATGTTTTTC.

Notes on this clone: The TCRdb protein comes from a much larger clone and disagrees with this DNA's translation at residue 16, likely due to a read error; the protein given here is derived from the DNA. J is TRDJ1 and V is TRDV1, with TRDD3 matching over 9 bases. V lost 4 bases and J lost 8; bases outside the gene matches: 26. The CDR3 loop spans 20 amino acids. CDR1 and CDR2 from the germline V gene are TSWWSYY and QGS. DNA of the CDR3: TGTGCTCTTGGGGCCGCGGCCTTCCCTTTTACTGGGGGAGCACTCGAAAAACTCATCTTT. Its protein is CALGAAAFPFTGGALEKLIF.

A few counts support this clone. TCRdb pairs this DNA with a much larger clone's protein that differs at residue 6, likely a read error; the protein shown was translated from the DNA. The chain joins TRAV29/DV5 to TRDJ2, with unresolved D. CDR1 and CDR2 (germline): NSMFDY, ISSIKDK. This CDR3 has 14 residues. V was trimmed by 0 bases and J by 1 base, leaving 7 bases between them. The CDR3: CAASGEVLTAQLFF. CDR3 DNA sequence: TGTGCAGCAAGCGGGGAAGTTTTGACAGCACAACTCTTCTTT.

This clone was seen more than once but under ten times. The CDR3 protein is CALGQPSYRRGIPSDGLIF. The CDR3 nucleotides are TGTGCTCTTGGGCAGCCTTCCTATCGGAGGGGGATCCCCTCCGATGGGCTCATCTTT. This chain connects TRDV1 to TRDJ1; a weak D match, TRDD2 (8 bases). Trimming took off 5 bases at V and 11 bases at J, with 36 bases between the two ends. In germline, CDR1 is TSWWSYY, CDR2 QGS. The length of the CDR3 is 19 residues.

As for this clone: A read error likely explains this, since a far larger clone differs by one base. Other DNA sequences in this sample translate to the same CDR3. The V call is TRDV1, the J call TRDJ1; D unresolved. The length of the CDR3 is 20 residues. Germline lookup yields CDR1 TSWWSYY and CDR2 QGS. V lost 0 bases to trimming and J lost 0 bases, with 23 bases between them. This chain's CDR3 is CALGELRRGGTLLYTDKLIF. CDR3 nucleotide sequence: TGTGCTCTTGGGGAACTAAGACGAGGCGGTACCCTTTTGTACACCGATAAACTCATCTTT.

In this sample, this clone turned up a few times. TCRdb pairs this DNA with a much larger clone's protein that differs at residue 6, likely a read error; the protein shown was translated from the DNA. J is TRDJ3 and V is TRDV2; TRDD3 aligns across 12 bases. The CDR3 has 21 residues. CDR1 and CDR2 (germline): GEAIGNYY, EKD. V dropped 0 bases and J dropped 0; count of bases not matched to a gene: 8. CDR3 protein: CACDTGPTGGYTSWDTRQMFF. The CDR3 region has the DNA TGTGCCTGTGACACCGGACCGACTGGGGGATACACCTCCTGGGACACCCGACAGATGTTTTTC.

As to this clone: Translating this DNA gives a protein that differs at residue 5 from the TCRdb one, which belongs to a much larger clone; a read error is likely, and the protein shown is this translation. The rearrangement joins TRDV1 to TRDJ1; the match to TRDD2 covers 7 bases. Germline loops: CDR1 TSWWSYY, CDR2 QGS. The V and J ends lost 4 bases and 0 bases, in that order; junction bases with no gene match: 11. The CDR3 has 17 amino acids. CDR3 DNA: TGTGCTCTTGGGGGACCCTTCCTCCGCTTGTACACCGATAAACTCATCTTT. This encodes CALGGPFLRLYTDKLIF.

A few counts support this clone. The mismatch at residue 11 between this DNA's translation and the TCRdb protein of a much larger clone likely reflects a read error; the protein shown is translated from the DNA. The chain recombines TRAV29/DV5 with TRDJ3, with TRDD3 as a possible D gene (6 bases). V was shortened by 0 bases and J by 3 bases, with 19 bases between the two germline ends. CDR3 length equals 19 residues. The germline gives CDR1 NSMFDY, CDR2 ISSIKDK. The CDR3 sequence: CAASAYSGGLVWDTRQMFF. DNA of the CDR3: TGTGCAGCAAGCGCGTATAGTGGGGGCCTTGTCTGGGACACCCGACAGATGTTTTTC.

In its sample, this clone ranks as large (0.1 to 1%). Different DNA sequences within this sample yield the same CDR3. The V and J genes are TRDV2 and TRDJ1; 12 bases align to TRDD3. CDR1 is GEAIGNYY and CDR2 is EKD in the germline V gene. The length of the CDR3 is 13 residues. Trimming cost V 4 bases and J 6 bases; bases outside gene matches: 2. The CDR3 loop reads CACDTGGYNKLIF. The CDR3 coding sequence is TGTGCCTGTGATACTGGGGGATACAATAAACTCATCTTT.

In regard to this clone: TCRdb shows a much larger clone's protein in place of this DNA's translation, and the two differ at residue 3, likely through a read error; the protein shown is translated from the DNA. J is TRDJ3 and V is TRDV2; 8 nucleotides match TRDD3. The germline CDR1 and CDR2 sequences are GEAIGNYY and EKD. CDR3 length equals 17 residues. CDR3 sequence: CARDTMGDSWDTRQMFF. The DNA for the CDR3 is TGTGCCCGTGACACCATGGGGGATTCCTGGGACACCCGACAGATGTTTTTC.

This clone is deemed medium-sized. With a far larger clone one base away, a read error is the likely cause. Other DNA sequences in the same sample also yield this CDR3. This sequence joins TRDV2 and TRDJ1, with 8 positions matching TRDD3. The trim removed 0 bases at V and 4 bases at J, leaving 3 bases unmatched. From germline, CDR1 is GEAIGNYY and CDR2 EKD. This CDR3 has 14 residues. DNA for the CDR3: TGTGCCTGTGACACCTGGGGGATCCGCGATAAACTCATCTTT. This translates into CACDTWGIRDKLIF.

Points on this clone: A far larger clone is one base from this, pointing to a likely read error. This sample includes further DNA sequences coding for the same CDR3. The chain carries TRDV2 and TRDJ1, with 9 bases fitting TRDD3. Germline-derived CDR1 and CDR2 are GEAIGNYY and EKD. The CDR3 has 13 amino acids. This CDR3 is CACEAMGDIKLIF. CDR3 nucleotides: TGCGCCTGTGAAGCGATGGGGGATATTAAACTCATCTTT.

Comment on this clone: TCRdb has a much larger clone's protein, which differs at residue 6 from the translation of this DNA, likely because of a read error; what is shown is the protein translated from the DNA. The rearrangement uses TRDV2 and TRDJ1; 9 bases fit TRDD3. CDR1 and CDR2 from the germline V gene are GEAIGNYY and EKD. The CDR3 has 17 amino acids. Trimming at V came to 0 bases and at J to 0 bases, leaving 7 bases not matched to a gene. The CDR3 spells CACDTGAGGSHTDKLIF. The CDR3 bases are TGTGCCTGTGACACCGGTGCTGGGGGATCCCACACCGATAAACTCATCTTT.

As for this clone: This DNA's translation and the protein TCRdb lists, from a much larger clone, do not match at residue 9, likely due to a read error; the protein shown is translated from the DNA. The chain carries TRDV2 and TRDJ3, with 7 bases identical to TRDD3. V was pared by 0 bases and J by 3 bases, with 4 bases of the junction left unmatched. The CDR3 is 17 residues long. Germline-derived CDR1 and CDR2 are GEAIGNYY and EKD. CDR3 sequence: CACDTLGAYWDTRQMFF. In DNA, the CDR3 is TGTGCCTGTGACACCCTGGGGGCCTACTGGGACACCCGACAGATGTTTTTC.

This clone was seen a few times. This DNA's translation differs at residue 7 from TCRdb's protein, which comes from a much larger clone; a read error is likely, and the protein shown is translated from the DNA. This chain joins TRDV2 and TRDJ1; the match to TRDD3 covers 13 bases. From germline, CDR1 is GEAIGNYY and CDR2 EKD. CDR3 length: 18 residues. Trimming took 3 bases from V and 2 from J; bases not matched to a gene: 11. CDR3 sequence reads: CACDSRDWGIRMTDKLIF. The CDR3 DNA reads as TGTGCCTGTGACTCCCGTGACTGGGGGATACGGATGACCGATAAACTCATCTTT.

The sample holds a few counts of this clone. The junction shows a germline mismatch at one end, possibly a read error. The chain couples TRDV2 to TRDJ1, with TRDD3 matching over 9 bases. The CDR3 totals 14 residues. Germline CDR1 GEAIGNYY, CDR2 EKD. CDR3 sequence: CACATWGIRDKLIF. The CDR3 DNA is TGTGCCTGTGCCACCTGGGGGATCCGCGATAAACTCATCTTT.

A few counts support this clone. This DNA's translation and the protein TCRdb lists, from a much larger clone, do not match at residue 15, likely due to a read error; the protein shown is translated from the DNA. The chain carries TRDV2 and TRDJ2; 9 positions agree with TRDD3. The length of the CDR3 is 18 residues. Germline V gene data show CDR1 as GEAIGNYY and CDR2 as EKD. In nucleotides, the CDR3 is TGTGCCTGTGACCCTCTGGGGGATGGGATGGCTTTGACAGCACGACTCTTCTTT. It specifies CACDPLGDGMALTARLFF.

With regard to this clone: A read error is the likely source, as a far larger clone sits one nucleotide away. Different DNA sequences within this sample yield the same CDR3. This chain links TRDV2 with TRDJ3, with 11 bases fitting TRDD3. The CDR3 contains 17 residues. CDR1 GEAIGNYY and CDR2 EKD come from the germline V gene. The CDR3 loop is CACDNGGYAWDTRQMFF. Written as DNA, the CDR3 is TGTGCCTGTGACAATGGGGGATACGCCTGGGACACCCGACAAATGTTTTTC.

As concerns this clone: The protein held in TCRdb is that of a much larger clone and does not match this DNA's translation at residue 9, likely because of a read error; the protein shown is translated from the DNA. The CDR3 bases are TGTGCAGCAAGCGCGTATAGTGGGGACCTTGCCTGGGACACCCGACAGATGTTTTTC. Its translation is CAASAYSGDLAWDTRQMFF. The J gene is TRDJ3, the V gene TRAV29/DV5; D possibly uses TRDD1 or TRDD3 (5 bases each). Deletions cut 0 bases from V and 2 bases from J, with 18 bases between. The germline V gene has CDR1 NSMFDY and CDR2 ISSIKDK. The CDR3 covers 19 residues.

A note on this clone: The likely explanation is a read error, given a far larger clone one base away. This chain connects TRDV2 to TRDJ1; 9 bases map to TRDD3. Germline CDR1 GEAIGNYY, CDR2 EKD. CDR3 length: 15 residues. The CDR3 loop is CACDILGEYTGKLIF. The CDR3 coding sequence is TGTGCCTGTGACATACTGGGGGAGTACACCGGTAAACTCATCTTT.

As regards this clone: The translation of this DNA and the TCRdb protein of a much larger clone differ at residue 5, probably owing to a read error; the protein shown here is translated from the DNA. The chain carries TRDV1 and TRDJ1; the match to TRDD3 covers 9 bases. This CDR3 spans 20 amino acids. After removal of 4 bases from V and 4 bases from J, the junction contained 22 bases not matched to a gene. Germline V gene data show CDR1 as TSWWSYY and CDR2 as QGS. The CDR3 protein is CALGVAAFPFTGGALDKLIF. CDR3 coding DNA: TGTGCTCTTGGGGTCGCGGCCTTCCCTTTTACTGGGGGAGCACTCGATAAACTCATCTTT.

This clone has a handful of counts. The likely explanation is a read error, given a far larger clone one base away. The sample has other DNA sequences that encode this CDR3 too. J is TRDJ3 and V is TRDV2, with 12 bases matching TRDD3. Germline V lookup: CDR1 GEAIGNYY, CDR2 EKD. The CDR3 totals 17 residues. The CDR3 loop reads CACDYWGIPWDTRQMFF. Here the CDR3 DNA reads TGTGCCTGTGACTACTGGGGGATACCCTGGGACACCCGACAGATGTTCTTC.

In its sample, this clone was seen a few times. For this DNA, TCRdb reports the protein of a much larger clone, which diverges at residue 5, most likely from a read error; the protein presented here is translated directly from the DNA. J is TRDJ3 and V is TRDV2; 7 bases match TRDD3. Germline V gives CDR1 GEAIGNYY, CDR2 EKD. The CDR3 is made up of 17 amino acids. J was trimmed by 0 bases and V by 3 bases; bases with no gene match: 4. The CDR3 reads CACDVLGSSWDTRQMFF. Written as DNA, the CDR3 is TGTGCCTGTGACGTACTGGGGAGCTCCTGGGACACCCGACAGATGTTTTTC.

Only a few counts were recorded for this clone. At residue 7, TCRdb's protein disagrees with the DNA translation; the protein shown here derives from the DNA. This chain uses TRDV2 with TRDJ3, with D possibly TRDD3 on 6 matching bases. The CDR3 contains 18 residues. The V end lost 0 bases, the J end lost 2 bases, and 13 bases lay between the germline ends. Looked up from germline, CDR1 is GEAIGNYY and CDR2 is EKD. This CDR3 is CACDTRMGATWDTRQMFF. For the CDR3, the DNA is TGTGCCTGTGACACCAGAATGGGGGCTACCTGGGACACCCGACAGATGTTTTTC.